This entry features one TCR beta chain sequence. V lost 5 bases to trimming and J lost 2 bases, with 18 bases between them. CDR1 is SGHTA and CDR2 is FQGNSA in the germline V gene. The CDR3 is 16 residues long. Study processing details: For nucleated cells, counts were estimated from reference gene primer amplification. The assay was immunoSEQ multiplex PCR, and TCRdb's table has in-frame clones only and misses some. V and J calls and clone size come straight from that table; D and trimming were deduced from the DNA. The sample has about 260,000 clones, about 87% seen once. The entry originates in a study of blood T cell repertoires in COVID-19. At the level of the study: Nucleic acid was either cDNA or gDNA, and it came from T cells, B-cell-depleted T cells, or PBMCs.

The sequenced material came from peripheral blood. The chain couples TRBV7-2 to TRBJ2-5; D is undetermined. The sequence was obtained from a woman in her fifties or sixties with acute or convalescent COVID-19. CDR3 region: CASSHPPQRVQETQYF. In DNA, the CDR3 is TGTGCCAGCAGCCATCCTCCTCAGCGTGTACAAGAGACCCAGTACTTC.